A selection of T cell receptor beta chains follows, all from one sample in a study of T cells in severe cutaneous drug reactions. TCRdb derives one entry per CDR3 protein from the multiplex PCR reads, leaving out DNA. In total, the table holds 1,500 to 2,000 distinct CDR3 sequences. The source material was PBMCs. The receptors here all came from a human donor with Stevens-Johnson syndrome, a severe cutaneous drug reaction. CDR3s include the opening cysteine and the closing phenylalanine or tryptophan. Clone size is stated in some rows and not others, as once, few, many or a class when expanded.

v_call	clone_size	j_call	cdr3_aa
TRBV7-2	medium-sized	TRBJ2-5	CASSLVRGGTETQYF
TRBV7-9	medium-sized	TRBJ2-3	CASSPPGPDTQYF
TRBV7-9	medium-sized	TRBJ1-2	CASSPYRGENYGYTF
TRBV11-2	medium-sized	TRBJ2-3	CASRGTGFADTQYF
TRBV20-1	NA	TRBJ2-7	CSANERNSREQYF
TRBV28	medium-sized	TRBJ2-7	CASSRSIGTASSYEQYF
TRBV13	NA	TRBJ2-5	CASSLGRFETQYF
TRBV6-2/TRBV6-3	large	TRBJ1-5	CASSPPRAGQPQHF
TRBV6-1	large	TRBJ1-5	CASSPDSFNQPQHF
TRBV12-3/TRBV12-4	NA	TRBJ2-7	CASSLGAGVMEQYF
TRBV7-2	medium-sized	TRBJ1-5	CASSLLRLDQPQHF
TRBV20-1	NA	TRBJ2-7	CSARDLRSSGSYEQYF
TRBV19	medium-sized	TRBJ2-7	CASSLGGGYEQYF
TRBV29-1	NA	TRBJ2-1	CSVSAVDYNEQFF
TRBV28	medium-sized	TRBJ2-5	CASSYAWGQATETQYF
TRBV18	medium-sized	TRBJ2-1	CASSPSVVGILGEQFF
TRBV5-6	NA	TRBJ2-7	CASSETGTGDPYEQYF
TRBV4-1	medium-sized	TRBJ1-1	CASSVTRGGNTEAFF
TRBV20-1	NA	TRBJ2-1	CSAVIRGAASYNEQFF
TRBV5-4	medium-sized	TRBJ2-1	CASSILAGVDNEQFF
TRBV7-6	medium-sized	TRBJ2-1	CASSRLASSYNEQFF
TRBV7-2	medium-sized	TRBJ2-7	CASSEGKVRGLAGVYEQYF
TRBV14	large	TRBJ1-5	CASSQDINQPQHF
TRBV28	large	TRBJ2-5	CATDRVLGLQETQYF
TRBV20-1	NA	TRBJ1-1	CSASTGLFTSTEAFF
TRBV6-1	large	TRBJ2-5	CASAIGGRETQYF
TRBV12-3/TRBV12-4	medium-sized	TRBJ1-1	CASSPIRARNTEAFF
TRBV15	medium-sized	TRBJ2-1	CATSRTSGNNEQFF
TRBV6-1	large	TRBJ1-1	CASSNQGGRYMNTEAFF
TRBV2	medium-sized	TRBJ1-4	CASSEEGRTEMDEKLFF
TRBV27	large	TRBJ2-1	CASRGFDASYNEQFF